The 28 T cell receptor beta chains below come from one sample, sequenced in a study of identical twins. TCRdb recomputed calls from the 5' RACE reads with MiXCR, one row per CDR3 protein. The sample has under 900,000 distinct CDR3 sequences; around an eighth are singletons. Separately, the same data were catalogued under a study of yellow fever vaccine responses in identical twins.

The source material was PBMCs. These receptors were obtained from a woman between 18 and 29 years old in good health.

This chain links TRBV6-6 with TRBJ2-5, with 9 bases that match TRBD2. Looked up from germline, CDR1 is MNHNY and CDR2 is SVGAGI (reference sequence). This CDR3 has 14 residues. J lost 5 bases, V lost 7 bases, and 8 bases had no gene match. The CDR3 region has the DNA TGTGCCAGCACTACCGGCGGGGGGGCCGAGACCCAGTACTTC. It codes for CASTTGGGAETQYF.

J is TRBJ2-3 and V is TRBV27; D may be TRBD2 (5 bases). The CDR3 has 14 residues. The V gene lost 3 bases and the J gene lost 6 bases, with 13 bases spanning the gap. Germline CDR1 reads MNHEY; CDR2 reads SMNVEV (reference sequence). The chain's CDR3 is CASSFAGLGDTQYF. The CDR3 DNA sequence: TGTGCCAGCAGTTTTGCCGGACTGGGCGATACGCAGTATTTT.

The rearrangement uses TRBV24-1 and TRBJ1-5; D ambiguous. There are 17 residues in the CDR3. V was shortened by 5 bases and J by 2 bases, with 18 bases between the two germline ends. Germline V gene lookup returns CDR1 KGHDR and CDR2 SFDVKD. The CDR3 DNA is TGTGCCACCAGTGGGGAGTCGGGGAGATCCGGCAATCAGCCCCAGCATTTT. Amino acids: CATSGESGRSGNQPQHF.

The chain combines TRBV12-3 or TRBV12-4 with TRBJ2-6; tentative D call: TRBD2 (6 bases). The germline V and J ends were trimmed by 3 bases and 4 bases, with 16 bases remaining between them. The CDR3 runs 17 residues. This chain's CDR3 is CASSFLFAGSGANVLTF. As DNA, the CDR3 is TGTGCCAGCAGTTTTCTCTTTGCGGGGTCGGGGGCCAACGTCCTGACTTTC.

This clonotype turned up a few times. The rearrangement links TRBV20-1 to TRBJ2-2; D may be TRBD1 (6 bases). The V gene lost 2 bases and the J gene lost 4 bases, with 11 bases spanning the gap. This CDR3 is 14 amino acids long. CDR1 DFQATT and CDR2 SNEGSKA come from the germline V gene (reference sequence). The CDR3 DNA sequence: TGCAGTGCTAGATCTCCAGGGGCCACCGGGGAGCTGTTTTTT. Translated: CSARSPGATGELFF.

The V and J genes are TRBV18 and TRBJ2-7, with D maybe TRBD1 (5 bases). Between the trimmed V and J ends, which lost 3 bases and 6 bases, there was a span of 12 bases. This CDR3 has 13 residues. Germline lookup yields CDR1 KGHSH and CDR2 LQKENI. The CDR3 sequence: CASSPGRVGEQYF. For the CDR3, the DNA is TGTGCCAGCTCACCTGGCAGGGTTGGCGAGCAGTACTTC.

The chain joins TRBV20-1 to TRBJ1-2; D uncertain. The CDR3 length is 15 residues. The V and J ends lost 0 bases and 0 bases respectively, with 11 bases between them. Germline-derived CDR1 and CDR2 are DFQATT and SNEGSKA (reference sequence). The chain's CDR3 is CSARDPRGPNYGYTF. The CDR3 DNA reads TGCAGTGCTAGAGATCCCCGCGGACCTAACTATGGCTACACCTTC.

There are a few counts of this clonotype. The chain has TRBV15 and TRBJ1-5; 7 bases align to TRBD2. The J call may be faulty, since TRBJ2-3 better matches the DNA end. Germline values: CDR1 LNHNV, CDR2 YYDKDF (reference sequence). CDR3 size: 16 residues. As DNA, the CDR3 is TGTGCCACCAGCCCAGGACTAGTTGATAGCAATCAGCCCCAGTATTTT. Protein: CATSPGLVDSNQPQYF.

This chain joins TRBV7-9 and TRBJ2-7, with 7 positions matching TRBD1. This CDR3 has 13 amino acids. Germline CDR1 and CDR2: SEHNR and FQNEAQ (reference sequence). V shed 5 bases and J 3 bases; nucleotides not matched to a gene: 4. The CDR3 reads CASSRGQYYEQYV. The CDR3 DNA is TGTGCCAGCAGCCGGGGACAGTACTACGAGCAGTACGTC.

The chain combines TRBV5-6 with TRBJ2-1; D possibly corresponds to TRBD1 (6 bases). Germline assignment: CDR1 SGHDT and CDR2 YYEEEE. V was shortened by 1 base and J by 6 bases, with 17 bases between the two germline ends. This CDR3 region has 16 residues. The CDR3 DNA follows: TGTGCCAGCAGCTTGCGGGGCAGGGGCGACGTCAATGAGCAGTTCTTC. Protein product: CASSLRGRGDVNEQFF.

The chain links TRBV6-5 to TRBJ2-2, with TRBD2 identical over 15 bases. Trimming took 4 bases from V and 4 from J; bases not matched to a gene: 10. CDR3 size: 19 residues. Germline V gives CDR1 MNHEY, CDR2 SVGAGI. CDR3 bases: TGTGCCAGCAGTTGGGGGGGACTAGCGGGAGGCCGGGTCACCGGGGAGCTGTTTTTT. Translation gives CASSWGGLAGGRVTGELFF.

This clonotype was seen only a few times. The chain links TRBV9 to TRBJ1-1; 10 bases fit TRBD1. Germline V gene lookup returns CDR1 SGDLS and CDR2 YYNGEE. Unmatched junction bases numbered 11, after V lost 5 bases and J lost 7 bases. The CDR3 loop spans 15 amino acids. CDR3 protein: CASSPRDRGRDEAFF. In nucleotides, the CDR3 is TGTGCCAGCAGTCCTAGGGACAGGGGAAGGGATGAAGCTTTCTTT.

The chain is built from TRBV6-2 or TRBV6-3 and TRBJ2-5; 7 positions match TRBD2. The CDR3 is made up of 15 amino acids. The ends lost 2 bases at V and 4 bases at J; junction bases unmatched: 7. Germline CDR1 reads MNHEY; CDR2 reads SVGEGT. In nucleotides, the CDR3 is TGTGCCAGCAGTTACAGACTAGCTTCGTCAGAGACCCAGTACTTC. Amino acid sequence: CASSYRLASSETQYF.

The chain uses TRBV20-1 and TRBJ1-4; D gene unclear. V gave up 0 bases and J gave up 5 bases, with 4 bases separating them. CDR3 length: 12 residues. Germline V lookup: CDR1 DFQATT, CDR2 SNEGSKA (reference sequence). The CDR3 reads CSAREGNEKLFF. The CDR3 region has the DNA TGCAGTGCTAGAGAAGGGAATGAAAAACTGTTTTTT.

V gene TRBV7-8 combines with J gene TRBJ2-7, with D tentatively TRBD1 (6 bases). The CDR3 extends over 16 amino acids. Trimming pared 5 bases from V and 2 bases from J, leaving 19 bases between. CDR1 SGHVS and CDR2 FQNEAQ come from the germline V gene. Here the CDR3 reads CASSAIPGHRAYEQYF. The CDR3 DNA reads TGTGCCAGCAGCGCGATCCCGGGACACCGAGCCTACGAGCAGTACTTC.

The chain is built from TRBV20-1 and TRBJ2-7; weak D call: TRBD1 (6 bases). Trimming took 6 bases from V and 2 from J, leaving 14 bases between them. CDR1 and CDR2 (germline): DFQATT, SNEGSKA (reference sequence). The CDR3 totals 13 residues. The CDR3 nucleotides are TGCAGTGCCAACCGGGACACCACCTACGAGCAGTACTTC. It yields the protein CSANRDTTYEQYF.

This clonotype has a handful of counts. The rearrangement links TRBV19 to TRBJ1-1; weak D call: TRBD1 (5 bases). Per germline, CDR1 LNHDA and CDR2 SQIVND (reference sequence). Trimming removed 7 bases at V and 0 bases at J, with 15 bases between. This CDR3 is 15 amino acids long. The CDR3 loop is CASIRWGDLNTEAFF. As DNA, the CDR3 is TGTGCCAGTATTCGTTGGGGCGATCTGAACACTGAAGCTTTCTTT. The whole variable domain, remainder taken from reference TRBV19 and TRBJ1-1, is DGGITQSPKYLFRKEGQNVTLSCEQNLNHDAMYWYRQDPGQGLRLIYYSQIVNDFQKGDIAEGYSVSREKKESFPLTVTSAQKNPTAFYLCASIRWGDLNTEAFFGQGTRLTVV.

This clonotype was observed many times. The V gene is TRBV20-1, the J gene TRBJ1-6; D call uncertain. Germline V gives CDR1 DFQATT, CDR2 SNEGSKA (reference sequence). The V and J ends lost 6 bases and 7 bases respectively, with 16 bases between them. This CDR3 comprises 14 residues. CDR3 sequence: CSAGDGSANSPLHF. In DNA form, the CDR3 reads TGCAGTGCCGGAGACGGGAGCGCGAATTCACCCCTCCACTTT.

This clonotype has ten or more counts. The chain couples TRBV10-3 to TRBJ2-3; D gene unclear. V lost 3 bases to trimming and J lost 7 bases, with 5 bases between them. Germline values: CDR1 ENHRY, CDR2 SYGVKD. This CDR3 has 11 residues. CDR3 coding DNA: TGTGCCATCAGTGATGGTTATACGCAGTATTTT. Protein: CAISDGYTQYF.

This clonotype was detected a few times. This rearrangement joins TRBV5-1 to TRBJ2-1; unclear D gene. Germline V gives CDR1 SGHRS, CDR2 YFSETQ. V shed 1 base and J shed 7 bases, with 12 bases lying between them. The CDR3 consists of 14 residues. The CDR3 reads CASSLLLSENEQFF. CDR3 DNA: TGCGCCAGCAGCTTGCTCTTGTCAGAGAATGAGCAGTTCTTC.

CDR3 DNA sequence: TGTGCCAGCAGCCTCGTACAGGATATCCCGAACACCGGGGAGCTGTTTTTT. This codes for CASSLVQDIPNTGELFF. The chain employs TRBV13 and TRBJ2-2, with D perhaps matching TRBD1 (5 bases). The V end lost 5 bases, the J end lost 0 bases, and 16 bases lay between the germline ends. Per germline, CDR1 PRHDT and CDR2 FYEKMQ (reference sequence). This CDR3 spans 17 amino acids.

This clonotype was seen a few times. The chain employs TRBV20-1 and TRBJ2-4; no definite D call. Germline lookup yields CDR1 DFQATT and CDR2 SNEGSKA (reference sequence). The CDR3 is 10 residues long. V was shortened by 2 bases and J by 6 bases, with 2 bases between the two germline ends. The CDR3 reads CSARPNIQYF. The DNA for the CDR3 is TGCAGTGCTAGACCAAACATTCAGTACTTC.

This chain joins TRBV12-3 or TRBV12-4 and TRBJ2-1; perhaps TRBD1 as D (5 bases). V dropped 3 bases and J dropped 4 bases, with 10 bases sitting between them. The CDR3 is made up of 14 amino acids. Written as DNA, the CDR3 is TGTGCCAGCAGTTTCTCAGGGATTTACAATGAGCAGTTCTTC. It yields the protein CASSFSGIYNEQFF.

This clonotype was counted only a few times. In nucleotides, the CDR3 is TGTGCCAGCAGCTTAAGTGACCGGACAACTGTCTATGGCTACACCTTC. Translation: CASSLSDRTTVYGYTF. This chain uses TRBV7-9 with TRBJ1-2, with D perhaps matching TRBD1 (5 bases). The CDR3 extends over 16 amino acids. Trimming pared 2 bases from V and 4 bases from J, leaving 17 bases between. Germline-derived CDR1 and CDR2 are SEHNR and FQNEAQ (reference sequence).

This clonotype was counted ten times or more. The rearrangement uses TRBV12-3 or TRBV12-4 and TRBJ2-1; 8 bases line up with TRBD2. The CDR3 has 14 amino acids. Trimming took 3 bases from V and 8 from J; bases not matched to a gene: 6. Here the CDR3 DNA reads TGTGCCAGCAGTTTTGGGACTAGTAAGGATGAGCAGTTCTTC. Protein product: CASSFGTSKDEQFF.

The chain carries TRBV6-9 and TRBJ2-7; D is ambiguous. V was cut by 2 bases and J by 7 bases, with 6 bases left in between. Germline V gene sequence: CDR1 MNHGY, CDR2 SVAAGI. The CDR3 is 11 residues long. Written as DNA, the CDR3 is TGTGCCAGCAGTTATGTTGATGAGCAGTACGTC. Its translation: CASSYVDEQYV.

This clonotype was seen many times. This chain connects TRBV10-3 to TRBJ2-1; TRBD1 aligns across 9 bases. After removal of 2 bases from V and 9 bases from J, the junction contained 8 bases not matched to a gene. The CDR3 covers 15 residues. Germline CDR1 ENHRY, CDR2 SYGVKD. The CDR3 sequence is CAISEPGQGAGEQFF. For the CDR3, the DNA is TGTGCCATCAGTGAGCCGGGACAGGGCGCCGGTGAGCAGTTCTTC.

Only a few counts were recorded for this clonotype. V gene TRBV5-1 combines with J gene TRBJ2-2, with 7 positions matching TRBD2. V lost 0 bases to trimming and J lost 0 bases; unmatched junction nucleotides: 2. This CDR3 is 16 amino acids long. Germline V lookup: CDR1 SGHRS, CDR2 YFSETQ. CDR3 loop: CASSLAGGTNTGELFF. The CDR3 region has the DNA TGCGCCAGCAGCTTGGCGGGGGGAACGAACACCGGGGAGCTGTTTTTT.